The clone carrying this T cell receptor (beta chain) was picked up one time. Its antigen is not identified. The data were taken from a study of PD-1 blockade in mismatch repair-deficient tumors. Whole-study findings and limits: Rapid post-treatment expansion, then contraction, generally preceding radiologic response, marked tumor-resident clones.

TCRdb keeps only in-frame clones here, not all; method: immunoSEQ multiplex PCR. The repertoire holds just over 25,000 clones, with about four fifths as singletons. The CDR3 spans 12 residues. J was trimmed by 6 bases and V by 2 bases; bases with no gene match: 1. CDR1 SGHVS and CDR2 FNYEAQ come from the germline V gene. A few pembrolizumab responders had their TCRs sequenced. Material: PBMCs, obtained before pembrolizumab treatment. The clonotype originates from an adult with mismatch repair-deficient cancer. The J gene is TRBJ2-7, the V gene TRBV7-6; 7 bases line up with TRBD1. In DNA, the CDR3 is TGTGCCAGCAGCTTAAGGGGGCTCGAGCAGTACTTC. Residues: CASSLRGLEQYF.